What follows describes a single TCR beta chain. Its specific antigen is unknown. No quality values exist for individual bases; no much larger clone is one base distant. Relative to germline, V is missing 6 bases and J is missing 4 bases, with 2 bases of the junction outside any gene match. The cysteine opens and the phenylalanine closes a CDR3 of 14 amino acids. Only the CDR3 portion is preserved as DNA: 42 bases, with reading frame beginning at the first base. Taken from the germline V gene, the CDR1 and CDR2 loops are SQVTM and ANQGSEA. This sample was taken from a study of CD8 T cell repertoires and HIV-1 epitope variants (TCRdb year 2020). Turning to the overall study: Twenty-five peptides representing autologous and known Gag and Nef epitope variants were each used to stimulate T cells in separate culture wells. Cultures were maintained for 10 days in IMDM with gentamicin, and half-media changes adding IL-2, IL-7 and IL-15 were performed on days 3 and 7. An aliquot of 1M T cells was set aside as an uncultured baseline condition, separate from the roughly 80 T cell cultures. A total of around 84 T cell cultures were run, with each culture condition done in triplicate except for one peptide, which was done in duplicate. Three Gag epitope families and Nef HW9 and YT9 were included among the tested epitopes. The control conditions were a CMV, EBV and flu peptide pool, the Ebola AY9 epitope as a negative control, and a well with no peptide. T cells were enriched with the EasySep Human T Cell Enrichment Kit and co-cultured with equal numbers of autologous T cell-negative cells as antigen-presenting cells. Summary of the overall study and its limitations: The Nef KF9 family was recognized by five clonotypes and the HW9 family by one, and no responses to the TAALDMSHF plasma variant were observed. The assay could identify only TCR beta chains and pointed to proliferation in response to antigen, not to T cell function or cytokine profile. Nine antigen-specific TCR beta clonotypes were identified, and six of them appeared cross-reactive for autologous or known escape epitope variants.

The immunoSEQ platform was used to sequence TCR beta CDR3 regions at survey depth. The QIAamp DNA micro kit was used to extract genomic DNA from every cultured and uncultured CD8+ T cell population. Processing in the source paper ran as follows. Any sample with under 5,000 productive reads was excluded, and this exclusion removed about 6.5% of the roughly 75 cultures stimulated with HIV peptides. Sequences were trimmed to CDR3 by a MANAFEST web app, and nonproductive sequences, CDR3s under 5 amino acids, and sequences not starting with C or ending with F/W were removed. Antigen-specific clonotypes had to expand in at least 2 of 3 replicates versus no-peptide control at FDR 0.01, only within one epitope family. A frequency at least fivefold higher than in wells stimulated with peptides from other epitope families was additionally required for specific clonotypes. This immuneACCESS table, as held by TCRdb, lists in-frame sequences with V and J called but not all clones. Of the missing ones, under half trace to an unresolved V gene in checked studies; the others have no known cause. From that table come the V and J calls and clone size; the DNA was used to work out D and trimming. Across this sample there are 80,000 to 95,000 clones, with roughly 80% seen only once. The ten most abundant clones make up more than 25% of the sample.

The EasySep Human CD8+ T Cell Enrichment Kit was used on day 10 to isolate CD8+ T cells from every culture. The sample consisted of uncultured baseline CD8+ T cells from peripheral blood mononuclear cells (PBMCs). The TCR comes from a male donor with HIV. The sequence is built from TRBV29-1 and TRBJ2-2, with TRBD2 matching 13 junction bases. The DNA sequence is TGCAGCGTCGGACTAGCGGGGGTCACCGGGGAGCTGTTTTTT. Its product reads: CSVGLAGVTGELFF.